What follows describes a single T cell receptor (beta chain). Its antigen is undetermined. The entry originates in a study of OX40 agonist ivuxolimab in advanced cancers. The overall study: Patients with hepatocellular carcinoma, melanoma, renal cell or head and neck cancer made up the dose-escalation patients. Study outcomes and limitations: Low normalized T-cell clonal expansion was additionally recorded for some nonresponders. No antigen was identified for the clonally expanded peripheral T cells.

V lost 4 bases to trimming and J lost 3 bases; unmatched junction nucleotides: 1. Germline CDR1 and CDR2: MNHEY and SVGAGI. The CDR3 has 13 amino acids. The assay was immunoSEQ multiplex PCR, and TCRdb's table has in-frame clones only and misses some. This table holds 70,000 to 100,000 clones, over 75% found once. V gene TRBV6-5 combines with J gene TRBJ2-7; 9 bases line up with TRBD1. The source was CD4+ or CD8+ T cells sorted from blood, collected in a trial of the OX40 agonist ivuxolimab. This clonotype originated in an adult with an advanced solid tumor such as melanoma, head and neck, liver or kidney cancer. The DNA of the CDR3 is TGTGCCAGCAGTTCGGACAGGGGCTACGAGCAGTACTTC. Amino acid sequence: CASSSDRGYEQYF.